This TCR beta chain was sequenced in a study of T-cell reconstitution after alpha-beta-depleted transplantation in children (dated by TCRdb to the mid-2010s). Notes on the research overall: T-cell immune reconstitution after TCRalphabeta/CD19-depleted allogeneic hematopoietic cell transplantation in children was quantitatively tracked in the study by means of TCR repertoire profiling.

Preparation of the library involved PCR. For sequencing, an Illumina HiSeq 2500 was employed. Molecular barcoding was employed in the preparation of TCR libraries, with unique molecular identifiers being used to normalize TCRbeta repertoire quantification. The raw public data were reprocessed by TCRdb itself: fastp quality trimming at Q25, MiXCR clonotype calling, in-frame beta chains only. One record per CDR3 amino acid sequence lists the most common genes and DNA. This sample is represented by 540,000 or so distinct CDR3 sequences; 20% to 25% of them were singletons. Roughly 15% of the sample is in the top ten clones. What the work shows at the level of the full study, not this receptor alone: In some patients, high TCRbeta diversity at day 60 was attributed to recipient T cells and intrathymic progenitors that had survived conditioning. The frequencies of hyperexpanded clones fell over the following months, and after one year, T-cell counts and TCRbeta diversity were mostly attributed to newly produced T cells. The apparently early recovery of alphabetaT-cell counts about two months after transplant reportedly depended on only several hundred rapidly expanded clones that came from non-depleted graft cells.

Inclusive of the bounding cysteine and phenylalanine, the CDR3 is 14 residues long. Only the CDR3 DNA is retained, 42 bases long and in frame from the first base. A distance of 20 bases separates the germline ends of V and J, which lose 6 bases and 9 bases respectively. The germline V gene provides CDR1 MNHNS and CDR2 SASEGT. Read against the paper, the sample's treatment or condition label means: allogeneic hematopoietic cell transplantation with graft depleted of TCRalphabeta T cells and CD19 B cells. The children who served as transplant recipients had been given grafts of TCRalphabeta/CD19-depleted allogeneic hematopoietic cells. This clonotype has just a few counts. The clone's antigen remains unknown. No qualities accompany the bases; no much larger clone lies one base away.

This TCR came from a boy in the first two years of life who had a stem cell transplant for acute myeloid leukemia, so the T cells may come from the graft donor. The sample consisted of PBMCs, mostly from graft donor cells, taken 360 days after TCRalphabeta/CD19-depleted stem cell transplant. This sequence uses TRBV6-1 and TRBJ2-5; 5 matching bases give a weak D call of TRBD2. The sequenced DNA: TGTGCCAGCAGCGGTACAGCTCCAAAGAGGGCCCAGTACTTC. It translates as CASSGTAPKRAQYF.